This T cell receptor (beta chain) was sequenced for a study of Ad26.COV2.S vaccination and SARS-CoV-2 variants. As for treatment: roughly 18 received Ad26.COV2.S at low or high dose, single or two shots; several received placebo; per-sample allocation not given. Specimens were obtained on day 63 following the first vaccine or placebo injection. Vaccination employed an Ad26 vector expressing the Wuhan-strain SARS-CoV-2 spike. Broader study findings: Breadth of non-spike TCRs did not differ between vaccinees and placebo recipients.

About this clone itself: Its antigen is as yet unknown.

The repertoire was sequenced with immunoSEQ multiplex PCR; TCRdb's copy has only in-frame clones and lacks some. The sample contains about 250,000 clones, 70% to 90% of which appear only once. The sequence derives from a person between 18 and 65 years old who received the Ad26.COV2.S COVID-19 vaccine or a placebo. This specimen was peripheral blood, taken in a trial of Ad26.COV2.S vaccine versus placebo.

The CDR3 loop reads CASSSAGASYNEQFF. The CDR3 DNA follows: TGTGCCAGCAGCTCCGCGGGGGCTTCCTACAATGAGCAGTTCTTC. V usage is TRBV9 and J usage is TRBJ2-1; perhaps TRBD2 as D (7 bases). This CDR3 contains 15 residues. CDR1 and CDR2 from the germline V gene are SGDLS and YYNGEE. Trimming took off 4 bases at V and 1 base at J, with 12 bases between the two ends.